This TCR beta chain was obtained from a study of beta chain features in type 1 diabetes. This CDR3 region has 13 residues. Germline V gene lookup returns CDR1 SQVTM and CDR2 ANQGSEA. Unmatched junction bases numbered 4, after V lost 4 bases and J lost 5 bases. CD4+ naive, central memory, regulatory and stem cell-like memory cells were sorted via CD45RO/CCR7/CD25/CD127/CD95/CD27. The whole isolated RNA underwent reverse transcription, so sequencing captured expressed TCRB transcripts. Measured with immunoSEQ multiplex PCR; TCRdb has only the in-frame clones, and not every one. The profile shows about 320,000 clones, roughly 15% of them singletons. This clone turned up a few times.

The receptor comes from a man aged 30-40 years in good health. Sequences were obtained from central memory CD4+ T cells from blood. The V gene is TRBV29-1, the J gene TRBJ2-1, with 8 bases identical to TRBD2. CDR3 DNA: TGCAGCGTTGGGCTAGCGGGTGACAATGAGCAGTTCTTC. It codes for CSVGLAGDNEQFF.